This TCR beta chain was obtained from a study of CD8 T cells in Susac syndrome. After extraction with the RNeasy kit, roughly 0.45 to 1 ug of the RNA was reverse transcribed using random hexamers. MiXCR, applied by TCRdb to the immunoSEQ multiplex PCR reads, yields one record per CDR3 protein. The sample shows some 170,000 distinct CDR3 sequences, about 94% of them seen only once. The germline V and J ends were trimmed by 0 bases and 5 bases, with 10 bases remaining between them. The length of the CDR3 is 14 residues. From germline, CDR1 is SNHLY and CDR2 FYNNEI. The sequence came from a human donor in good health. Sequencing input: CD4+ T cells from PBMCs. The chain couples TRBV2 to TRBJ1-2; D ambiguous. This chain's CDR3 is CASSEALLAYGYTF. CDR3 DNA sequence: TGTGCCAGCAGTGAAGCGCTATTGGCTTATGGCTACACCTTC.